These T cell receptor beta chains were read from a single sample in a study of human T cells and chemical hapten exposure. A single record per CDR3 protein comes from TCRdb applying MiXCR to the RACE reads. The sample consists of fewer than 500,000 distinct CDR3 sequences, about 4.4% of them appearing once. This material consisted of whole blood, taken in connection with sensitization to the hapten diphenylcyclopropenone (DPC). The receptors derive from a woman aged 50 to 65 with alopecia areata. Some clones in this sample may be carry-over from other donors' samples. CDR3s include the opening cysteine and the closing phenylalanine or tryptophan. Each record gives: V gene, D gene, J gene, clone size, CDR3 protein, CDR3 DNA. D genes are given only for firm matches. The size entry is marked missing in some rows and otherwise reads once, few, many or a size class.

V gene: TRBV6-2/TRBV6-3
D gene: NA
J gene: TRBJ1-1
clone size: many
CDR3 protein: CASSYPGAEAFF
CDR3 DNA: TGTGCCAGCAGTTACCCAGGAGCTGAAGCTTTCTTT

V gene: TRBV12-3/TRBV12-4
D gene: TRBD2
J gene: TRBJ2-1
clone size: many
CDR3 protein: CASSRGGQYYEQFF
CDR3 DNA: TGTGCCAGCAGCCGCGGGGGGCAGTATTACGAGCAGTTCTTC

V gene: TRBV5-6
D gene: NA
J gene: TRBJ2-5
clone size: NA
CDR3 protein: CASRPGPKETQYF
CDR3 DNA: TGTGCCAGCAGACCGGGACCCAAAGAGACCCAGTACTTC

V gene: TRBV20-1
D gene: NA
J gene: TRBJ2-7
clone size: NA
CDR3 protein: CSARDRGLAAYEQYF
CDR3 DNA: TGCAGTGCTAGAGATCGGGGGCTAGCGGCTTACGAGCAGTACTTC

V gene: TRBV24-1
D gene: TRBD2
J gene: TRBJ2-3
clone size: many
CDR3 protein: CATSVPFSVTSGRSTDTQYF
CDR3 DNA: TGTGCCACCAGTGTCCCCTTCAGTGTGACTAGCGGGAGGAGCACAGATACGCAGTATTTT

V gene: TRBV6-5
D gene: NA
J gene: TRBJ1-2
clone size: few
CDR3 protein: CASSPAGDHPYGYTF
CDR3 DNA: TGTGCCAGCAGTCCCGCCGGTGACCATCCCTATGGCTACACCTTC

V gene: TRBV4-1
D gene: NA
J gene: TRBJ2-7
clone size: few
CDR3 protein: CASSQGADLSEQYF
CDR3 DNA: TGCGCCAGCAGCCAAGGGGCAGACTTGAGCGAGCAGTACTTC

V gene: TRBV11-2
D gene: NA
J gene: TRBJ2-3
clone size: few
CDR3 protein: CASSFEGHTDTQYF
CDR3 DNA: TGTGCCAGCAGCTTCGAGGGACACACAGATACGCAGTATTTT

V gene: TRBV7-3
D gene: NA
J gene: TRBJ1-6
clone size: few
CDR3 protein: CASSEAQGDSPLHF
CDR3 DNA: TGTGCCAGCAGCGAGGCACAGGGAGATTCACCCCTCCACTTT

V gene: TRBV4-3
D gene: NA
J gene: TRBJ1-2
clone size: NA
CDR3 protein: CASSQELNPPSYGYTF
CDR3 DNA: TGCGCCAGCAGCCAAGAATTGAACCCCCCGAGCTATGGCTACACCTTC

V gene: TRBV21-1
D gene: NA
J gene: TRBJ2-5
clone size: NA
CDR3 protein: CASNTNRGRETQYF
CDR3 DNA: TGTGCCAGCAACACAAATAGGGGGAGAGAGACCCAGTACTTC

V gene: TRBV20-1
D gene: NA
J gene: TRBJ2-7
clone size: few
CDR3 protein: CSARTSADEQYF
CDR3 DNA: TGCAGTGCCCGAACTAGTGCCGACGAGCAGTACTTC

V gene: TRBV12-3/TRBV12-4
D gene: NA
J gene: TRBJ1-1
clone size: few
CDR3 protein: CASSRDGITEAFF
CDR3 DNA: TGTGCCAGCAGTCGAGACGGAATCACTGAAGCTTTCTTT

V gene: TRBV28
D gene: NA
J gene: TRBJ2-7
clone size: NA
CDR3 protein: CASSLRQGAGEQYF
CDR3 DNA: TGTGCCAGCAGTTTGCGACAGGGAGCGGGAGAGCAGTACTTC

V gene: TRBV7-2
D gene: NA
J gene: TRBJ1-5
clone size: NA
CDR3 protein: CASSLGTGPLVPQHF
CDR3 DNA: TGTGCCAGCAGCTTGGGGACGGGTCCCTTGGTGCCCCAGCATTTT

V gene: TRBV19
D gene: NA
J gene: TRBJ2-7
clone size: many
CDR3 protein: CASSRTDYEQYF
CDR3 DNA: TGTGCCAGTTCTCGGACAGACTACGAGCAGTACTTC

V gene: TRBV12-3/TRBV12-4
D gene: NA
J gene: TRBJ1-1
clone size: many
CDR3 protein: CASLEENTEAFF
CDR3 DNA: TGTGCCAGCCTGGAAGAGAACACTGAAGCTTTCTTT

V gene: TRBV12-3/TRBV12-4
D gene: NA
J gene: TRBJ1-5
clone size: many
CDR3 protein: CASSFMQVNQPQHF
CDR3 DNA: TGTGCCAGCAGTTTCATGCAGGTCAATCAGCCCCAGCATTTT

V gene: TRBV18
D gene: TRBD1
J gene: TRBJ1-2
clone size: many
CDR3 protein: CASSSLGGRYTF
CDR3 DNA: TGTGCCAGCTCGTCACTAGGGGGCCGCTACACCTTC

V gene: TRBV4-1
D gene: NA
J gene: TRBJ1-1
clone size: few
CDR3 protein: CASSPEPVMAAEAFF
CDR3 DNA: TGCGCCAGCAGTCCCGAACCCGTGATGGCCGCTGAAGCTTTCTTT

V gene: TRBV12-3/TRBV12-4
D gene: NA
J gene: TRBJ1-2
clone size: many
CDR3 protein: CASSLFPGLNYGYTF
CDR3 DNA: TGTGCCAGCAGTTTATTTCCCGGGTTAAACTATGGCTACACCTTC

V gene: TRBV27
D gene: TRBD1
J gene: TRBJ2-7
clone size: many
CDR3 protein: CASSLVPGGGQYF
CDR3 DNA: TGTGCCAGCAGTTTGGTCCCAGGGGGTGGGCAGTACTTC

V gene: TRBV5-1
D gene: TRBD2
J gene: TRBJ2-3
clone size: many
CDR3 protein: CASSSASGGDTQYF
CDR3 DNA: TGCGCCAGCAGCTCTGCTAGCGGGGGAGATACGCAGTATTTT

V gene: TRBV7-9
D gene: TRBD1
J gene: TRBJ2-3
clone size: many
CDR3 protein: CASSSRGQVLDTQYF
CDR3 DNA: TGTGCCAGCAGTTCCAGAGGACAGGTTTTAGATACGCAGTATTTT

V gene: TRBV20-1
D gene: NA
J gene: TRBJ2-3
clone size: many
CDR3 protein: CSGGLTSTDTQYF
CDR3 DNA: TGCAGTGGCGGACTAACTAGCACAGATACGCAGTATTTT

V gene: TRBV6-2/TRBV6-3
D gene: TRBD1
J gene: TRBJ1-2
clone size: NA
CDR3 protein: CASRIDDRGIYGYTF
CDR3 DNA: TGTGCCAGCAGAATTGACGACAGGGGCATCTATGGCTACACCTTC

V gene: TRBV20-1
D gene: NA
J gene: TRBJ2-2
clone size: NA
CDR3 protein: CSAKRRDTGELFF
CDR3 DNA: TGCAGTGCAAAGAGAAGGGACACCGGGGAGCTGTTTTTT

V gene: TRBV6-1
D gene: TRBD2
J gene: TRBJ2-3
clone size: many
CDR3 protein: CASRGTSGRAVASTDTQYF
CDR3 DNA: TGTGCCAGCAGGGGGACTAGCGGGAGGGCGGTTGCTAGCACAGATACGCAGTATTTT

V gene: TRBV28
D gene: NA
J gene: TRBJ1-5
clone size: few
CDR3 protein: CASSSLDQPQHF
CDR3 DNA: TGTGCCAGCAGTTCGCTCGATCAGCCCCAGCATTTT

V gene: TRBV7-2
D gene: TRBD2
J gene: TRBJ2-7
clone size: many
CDR3 protein: CASSPSGSPFYEQYF
CDR3 DNA: TGTGCCAGCAGCCCTAGCGGGAGTCCCTTCTACGAGCAGTACTTC

V gene: TRBV13
D gene: NA
J gene: TRBJ1-2
clone size: many
CDR3 protein: CASSLGRGRDGYTF
CDR3 DNA: TGTGCCAGCAGCTTAGGCAGGGGCCGTGATGGCTACACCTTC

V gene: TRBV9
D gene: NA
J gene: TRBJ2-3
clone size: many
CDR3 protein: CASSVEYTDTQYF
CDR3 DNA: TGTGCCAGCAGCGTAGAATACACAGATACGCAGTATTTT

V gene: TRBV20-1
D gene: TRBD2
J gene: TRBJ2-1
clone size: NA
CDR3 protein: CSARDGSGTRINEQFF
CDR3 DNA: TGCAGTGCTAGAGATGGGTCTGGGACTAGGATCAATGAGCAGTTCTTC

V gene: TRBV29-1
D gene: NA
J gene: TRBJ2-7
clone size: NA
CDR3 protein: CSVAGGSSYEQYF
CDR3 DNA: TGCAGCGTTGCAGGGGGGAGCTCCTACGAGCAGTACTTC

V gene: TRBV7-3
D gene: TRBD1
J gene: TRBJ2-3
clone size: NA
CDR3 protein: CASSPGTGVVDTQYF
CDR3 DNA: TGTGCCAGCAGCCCCGGGACAGGGGTTGTAGATACGCAGTATTTT

V gene: TRBV30
D gene: NA
J gene: TRBJ2-3
clone size: NA
CDR3 protein: CAWIGSWTDTQYF
CDR3 DNA: TGTGCCTGGATCGGGAGCTGGACAGATACGCAGTATTTT

V gene: TRBV14
D gene: TRBD1
J gene: TRBJ2-6
clone size: many
CDR3 protein: CASSRDRDSGANVLTF
CDR3 DNA: TGTGCCAGCAGCAGGGACAGAGACTCTGGGGCCAACGTCCTGACTTTC

V gene: TRBV29-1
D gene: TRBD1
J gene: TRBJ2-1
clone size: many
CDR3 protein: CSVERAGGWSYNEQFF
CDR3 DNA: TGCAGCGTTGAAAGGGCAGGGGGATGGTCCTACAATGAGCAGTTCTTC

V gene: TRBV20-1
D gene: TRBD2
J gene: TRBJ2-3
clone size: few
CDR3 protein: CSARRLAGSTDTQYF
CDR3 DNA: TGCAGTGCTAGGCGACTAGCGGGGTCCACAGATACGCAGTATTTT

V gene: TRBV3-1
D gene: NA
J gene: TRBJ1-5
clone size: many
CDR3 protein: CASSQERDFPERAHNQPQHF
CDR3 DNA: TGTGCCAGCAGCCAAGAACGGGATTTCCCAGAGAGGGCCCACAATCAGCCCCAGCATTTT

V gene: TRBV9
D gene: TRBD1
J gene: TRBJ2-1
clone size: few
CDR3 protein: CASSVEWTGGYNEQFF
CDR3 DNA: TGTGCCAGCAGCGTAGAGTGGACAGGGGGGTACAATGAGCAGTTCTTC

V gene: TRBV20-1
D gene: TRBD1
J gene: TRBJ1-1
clone size: many
CDR3 protein: CSARRETGGDGTEAFF
CDR3 DNA: TGCAGTGCTAGAAGGGAGACAGGGGGCGACGGCACTGAAGCTTTCTTT

V gene: TRBV5-1
D gene: TRBD1
J gene: TRBJ2-5
clone size: NA
CDR3 protein: CASSLPSPGQGLETQYF
CDR3 DNA: TGCGCCAGCAGCCTCCCGAGCCCCGGACAGGGATTGGAGACCCAGTACTTC

V gene: TRBV2
D gene: NA
J gene: TRBJ1-1
clone size: many
CDR3 protein: CASRVNGRENTEAFF
CDR3 DNA: TGTGCCAGCAGGGTTAATGGACGGGAAAACACTGAAGCTTTCTTT

V gene: TRBV2
D gene: TRBD2
J gene: TRBJ2-3
clone size: few
CDR3 protein: CASSLRLAGYTDTQYF
CDR3 DNA: TGTGCCAGCAGTCTTCGACTAGCGGGCTACACAGATACGCAGTATTTT

V gene: TRBV12-3/TRBV12-4
D gene: NA
J gene: TRBJ1-6
clone size: few
CDR3 protein: CASSLAGGDSPLHF
CDR3 DNA: TGTGCCAGCAGTTTAGCGGGGGGGGATTCACCCCTCCACTTT

V gene: TRBV6-1
D gene: NA
J gene: TRBJ1-1
clone size: many
CDR3 protein: CASSEAPNTEAFF
CDR3 DNA: TGTGCCAGCAGTGAAGCCCCGAACACTGAAGCTTTCTTT

V gene: TRBV7-6
D gene: TRBD1
J gene: TRBJ2-2
clone size: many
CDR3 protein: CASSTYRGANTGELFF
CDR3 DNA: TGTGCCAGCAGCACTTACAGGGGCGCGAACACCGGGGAGCTGTTTTTT

V gene: TRBV10-3
D gene: NA
J gene: TRBJ1-1
clone size: many
CDR3 protein: CAVGVGWENTEAFF
CDR3 DNA: TGTGCCGTCGGTGTGGGATGGGAGAACACTGAAGCTTTCTTT

V gene: TRBV7-2
D gene: TRBD2
J gene: TRBJ2-3
clone size: many
CDR3 protein: CASSFDLMAGGPSSPDTQYF
CDR3 DNA: TGTGCCAGCAGCTTCGATCTAATGGCGGGAGGGCCTTCTTCCCCAGATACGCAGTATTTT

V gene: TRBV27
D gene: TRBD1
J gene: TRBJ2-1
clone size: many
CDR3 protein: CASSLLTGDRGMRNEQFF
CDR3 DNA: TGTGCCAGCAGTTTATTAACGGGTGACAGGGGTATGAGGAATGAGCAGTTCTTC

V gene: TRBV12-3/TRBV12-4
D gene: TRBD1
J gene: TRBJ1-5
clone size: many
CDR3 protein: CASSLPGQATVQHF
CDR3 DNA: TGTGCCAGCAGTTTGCCGGGACAGGCCACGGTCCAGCATTTT

V gene: TRBV28
D gene: NA
J gene: TRBJ1-1
clone size: many
CDR3 protein: CASSLGTGGNTEAFF
CDR3 DNA: TGTGCCAGCAGTTTAGGGACGGGGGGAAACACTGAAGCTTTCTTT

V gene: TRBV5-1
D gene: NA
J gene: TRBJ2-4
clone size: many
CDR3 protein: CASSLNEGNIQYF
CDR3 DNA: TGCGCCAGCAGCTTGAACGAAGGGAACATTCAGTACTTC

V gene: TRBV7-2
D gene: NA
J gene: TRBJ2-2
clone size: few
CDR3 protein: CASSLKARTGELFF
CDR3 DNA: TGTGCCAGCAGCTTAAAGGCACGTACCGGGGAGCTGTTTTTT

V gene: TRBV27
D gene: NA
J gene: TRBJ2-3
clone size: NA
CDR3 protein: CASSLGQGLNTQYF
CDR3 DNA: TGTGCCAGCAGTTTGGGGCAGGGTTTGAATACGCAGTATTTT

V gene: TRBV6-6
D gene: TRBD1
J gene: TRBJ1-4
clone size: many
CDR3 protein: CASSSSGGAYEKLFF
CDR3 DNA: TGTGCCAGCAGCTCCTCAGGGGGCGCATATGAAAAACTGTTTTTT

V gene: TRBV28
D gene: NA
J gene: TRBJ2-4
clone size: NA
CDR3 protein: CASSFGGQGLNIQYF
CDR3 DNA: TGTGCCAGCAGTTTCGGGGGGCAGGGGTTAAACATTCAGTACTTC

V gene: TRBV9
D gene: NA
J gene: TRBJ2-3
clone size: many
CDR3 protein: CASSVGDTQYF
CDR3 DNA: TGTGCCAGCAGCGTAGGTGATACGCAGTATTTT